Listed below are T cell receptor beta chains from one sample, sequenced in a study of blood T cell repertoires in COVID-19. Measured with immunoSEQ multiplex PCR; TCRdb has only the in-frame clones, and not every one. Of roughly 180,000 clones listed, over 70% were seen once; the top ten hold about 6%. The sample taken for sequencing was PBMCs or T cells enriched from blood (not recorded which). These receptors all come from a woman in her forties with acute COVID-19. Each CDR3 is given with its conserved first and last residue. D genes are given only for firm matches. Not all rows give a size; the values are once, few, many and, for expanded clones, a class.

CDR3 length | J gene | V gene | clone size | D gene | CDR3 DNA | CDR3 protein
13 | TRBJ2-5 | TRBV2 | - | - | TGTGCCAGCAGTGAAAACGCCCGGGAGACCCAGTACTTC | CASSENARETQYF
17 | TRBJ2-7 | TRBV2 | - | - | TGTGCCAGCAGTGAAAGTTGGCACATTACAAGCTCCTACGAGCAGTACTTC | CASSESWHITSSYEQYF
14 | TRBJ1-2 | TRBV3-1/TRBV3-2 | once | TRBD1 | TGTGCCAGCAGCCTTGGACAGGGGGGGTATGGCTACACCTTC | CASSLGQGGYGYTF
13 | TRBJ2-1 | TRBV5-1 | - | - | TGCGCCAGCAGAAAGACAGCTAACAATGAGCAGTTCTTC | CASRKTANNEQFF
15 | TRBJ2-3 | TRBV19 | - | TRBD2 | TGTGCCAGTAGTGAACTAGCGGGAGGCCTCAATACGCAGTATTTT | CASSELAGGLNTQYF
13 | TRBJ2-4 | TRBV5-8 | - | - | TGTGCCAGCACCCGGGACAACAAAAACATTCAGTACTTC | CASTRDNKNIQYF
15 | TRBJ1-5 | TRBV6-5 | - | - | TGTGCCAGCAGTCCAGGGTTGGTGGGCAATCAGCCCCAGCATTTT | CASSPGLVGNQPQHF
13 | TRBJ2-7 | TRBV3-1/TRBV3-2 | - | - | TGTGCCAGCAGCCAAGCACTAGGCGGCGAGCAGTACTTC | CASSQALGGEQYF
14 | TRBJ2-4 | TRBV6-5 | - | - | TGTGCCAGCAGCCTATTTCCCAATACGATCGACAAGTACTTC | CASSLFPNTIDKYF
14 | TRBJ2-7 | TRBV6-5 | - | TRBD1 | TGTGCCAGCAGAAGACAGGGGGCAGGCTACGAGCAGTACTTC | CASRRQGAGYEQYF
16 | TRBJ1-4 | TRBV19 | once | - | TGTGCCAGTAGTTTCAGGGGAATTGCAACTAATGAAAAACTGTTTTTT | CASSFRGIATNEKLFF
14 | TRBJ1-6 | TRBV9 | - | - | TGTGCCAGCAGCGTAGCCGCGACATCCTTTCCCCTCCACTTT | CASSVAATSFPLHF
12 | TRBJ2-1 | TRBV30 | once | - | TGTGCCTGGAGTCGACGTACCGGGGAGCAGTTCTTC | CAWSRRTGEQFF
15 | TRBJ2-2 | TRBV5-1 | - | TRBD1 | TGCGCCAGCAGCTCCGGACAGGGGGCGGGCGGGGAGCTGTTTTTT | CASSSGQGAGGELFF
15 | TRBJ2-1 | TRBV7-9 | - | TRBD1 | TGTGCCAGCAGCTTAGCCACAGGGGGTGAAGGAGAGCAGTTCTTC | CASSLATGGEGEQFF
14 | TRBJ2-1 | TRBV5-1 | once | - | TGCGCCAGCAGCCGAGAGAGCTCCTACAATGAGCAGTTCTTC | CASSRESSYNEQFF
16 | TRBJ1-1 | TRBV4-1 | - | TRBD1 | TGCGCCAGCAGCCAAGATCCCAGGGGGCTACGGACTGAAGCTTTCTTT | CASSQDPRGLRTEAFF
16 | TRBJ2-7 | TRBV19 | - | TRBD2 | TGTGCCAGTAGTATGCGGGGGGGCTCTACCACCCACGAGCAGTACTTC | CASSMRGGSTTHEQYF
11 | TRBJ1-1 | TRBV12-3/TRBV12-4 | - | - | TGTGCCAGCAGTCGCGACACTGAAGCTTTCTTT | CASSRDTEAFF
16 | TRBJ2-3 | TRBV5-1 | - | TRBD2 | TGCGCCAGCAGCTTGGCCGAGACTAGCGGGTACGGTACGCAGTATTTT | CASSLAETSGYGTQYF
17 | TRBJ2-5 | TRBV23-1 | - | TRBD1 | TGCGCCAGCTCCGGGACAGAGGGTGCCAGGGGATCAGAGACCCAGTACTTC | CASSGTEGARGSETQYF
11 | TRBJ1-1 | TRBV6-5 | - | - | TGTGCCAGCAGCCGGACAGTATTGGCTTTCTTT | CASSRTVLAFF